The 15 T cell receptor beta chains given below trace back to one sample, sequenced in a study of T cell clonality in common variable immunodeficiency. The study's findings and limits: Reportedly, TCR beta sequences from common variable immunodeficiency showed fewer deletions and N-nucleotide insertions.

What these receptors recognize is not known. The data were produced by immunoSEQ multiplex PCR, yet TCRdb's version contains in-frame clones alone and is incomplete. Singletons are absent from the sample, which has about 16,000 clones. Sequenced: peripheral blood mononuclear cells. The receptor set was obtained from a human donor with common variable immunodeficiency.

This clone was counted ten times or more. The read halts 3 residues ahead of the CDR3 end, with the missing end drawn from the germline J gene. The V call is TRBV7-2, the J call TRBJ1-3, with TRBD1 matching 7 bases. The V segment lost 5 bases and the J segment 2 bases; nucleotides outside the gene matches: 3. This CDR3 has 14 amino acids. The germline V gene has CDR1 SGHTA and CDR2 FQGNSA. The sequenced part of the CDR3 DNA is TGTGCCAGCAGCCCAGGGGGTACTGGAAACACC. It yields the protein CASSPGGTGNT. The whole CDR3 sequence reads CASSPGGTGNTIYF.

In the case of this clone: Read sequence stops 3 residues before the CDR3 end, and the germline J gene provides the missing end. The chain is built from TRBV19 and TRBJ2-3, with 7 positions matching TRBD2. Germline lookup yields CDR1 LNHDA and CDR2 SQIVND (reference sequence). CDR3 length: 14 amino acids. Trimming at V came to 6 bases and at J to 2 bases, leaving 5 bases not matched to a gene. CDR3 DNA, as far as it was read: TGTGCCAGTAGATTGGGGGGGACCACAGATACG. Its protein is CASRLGGTTDT. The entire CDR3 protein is CASRLGGTTDTQYF.

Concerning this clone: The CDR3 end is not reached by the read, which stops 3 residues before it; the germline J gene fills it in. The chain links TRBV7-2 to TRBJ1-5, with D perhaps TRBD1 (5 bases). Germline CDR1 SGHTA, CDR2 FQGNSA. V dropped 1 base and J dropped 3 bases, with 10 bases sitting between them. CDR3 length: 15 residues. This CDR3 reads CASSLGGATNQPQHF. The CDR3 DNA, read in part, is TGTGCCAGCAGCTTAGGAGGGGCCACCAATCAGCCC.

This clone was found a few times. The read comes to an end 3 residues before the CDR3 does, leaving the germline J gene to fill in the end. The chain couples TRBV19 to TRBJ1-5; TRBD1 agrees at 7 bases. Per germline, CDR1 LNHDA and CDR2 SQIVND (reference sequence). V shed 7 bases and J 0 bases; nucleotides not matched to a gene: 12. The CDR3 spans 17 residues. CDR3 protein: CASNFRGIPDSNQPQHF. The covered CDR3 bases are TGTGCCAGTAATTTCAGGGGGATTCCGGATAGCAATCAGCCC. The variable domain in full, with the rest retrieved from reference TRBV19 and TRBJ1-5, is DGGITQSPKYLFRKEGQNVTLSCEQNLNHDAMYWYRQDPGQGLRLIYYSQIVNDFQKGDIAEGYSVSREKKESFPLTVTSAQKNPTAFYLCASNFRGIPDSNQPQHFGDGTRLSIL.

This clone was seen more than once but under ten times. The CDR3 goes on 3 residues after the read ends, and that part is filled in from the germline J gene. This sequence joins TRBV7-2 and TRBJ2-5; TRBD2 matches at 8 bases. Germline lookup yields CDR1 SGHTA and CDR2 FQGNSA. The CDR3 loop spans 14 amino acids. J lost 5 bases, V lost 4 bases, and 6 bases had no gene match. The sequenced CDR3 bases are TGTGCCAGCAGCTCCGGGGGGGCTTGGGAGACC. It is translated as CASSSGGAWET. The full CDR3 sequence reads CASSSGGAWETQYF.

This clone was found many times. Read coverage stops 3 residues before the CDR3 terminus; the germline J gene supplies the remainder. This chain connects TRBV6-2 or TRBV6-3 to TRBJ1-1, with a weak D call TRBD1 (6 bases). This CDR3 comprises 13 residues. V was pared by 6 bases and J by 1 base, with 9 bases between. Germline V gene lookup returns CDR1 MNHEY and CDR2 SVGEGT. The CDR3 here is CASSETGNTEAFF. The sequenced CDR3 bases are TGTGCCAGCAGCGAGACAGGGAACACTGAA.

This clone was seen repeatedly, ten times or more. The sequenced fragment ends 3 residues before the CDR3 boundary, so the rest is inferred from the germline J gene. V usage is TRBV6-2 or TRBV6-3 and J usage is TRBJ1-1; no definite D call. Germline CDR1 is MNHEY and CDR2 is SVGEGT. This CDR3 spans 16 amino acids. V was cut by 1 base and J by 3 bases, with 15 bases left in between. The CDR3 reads CASSYLAHQPYTEAFF. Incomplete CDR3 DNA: TGTGCCAGCAGTTACTTGGCACATCAACCTTACACTGAA.

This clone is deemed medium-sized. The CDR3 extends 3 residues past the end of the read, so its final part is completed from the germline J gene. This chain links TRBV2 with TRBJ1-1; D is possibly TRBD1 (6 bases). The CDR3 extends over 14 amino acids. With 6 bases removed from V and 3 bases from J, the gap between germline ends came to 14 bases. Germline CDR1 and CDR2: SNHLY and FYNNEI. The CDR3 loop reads CASRIGGSYTEAFF. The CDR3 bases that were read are TGTGCCAGCAGGATAGGGGGATCGTACACTGAA.

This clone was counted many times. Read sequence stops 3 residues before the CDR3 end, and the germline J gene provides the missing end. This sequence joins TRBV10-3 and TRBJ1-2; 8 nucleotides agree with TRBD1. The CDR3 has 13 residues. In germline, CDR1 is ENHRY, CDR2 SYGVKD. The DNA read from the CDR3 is TGTGCCATCAGTGACAGGGGGCGAGAAGGC. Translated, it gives CAISDRGREG. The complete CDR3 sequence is CAISDRGREGYTF.

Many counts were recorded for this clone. This CDR3 reads CSVEAPQGPRIRGYTF. The DNA read from the CDR3 is TGCAGCGTTGAAGCCCCACAGGGCCCACGAATACGTGGC. The chain has TRBV29-1 and TRBJ1-2; D might be TRBD1 (6 bases). The DNA ends 3 residues before the CDR3 does, and the rest of the CDR3 is filled in from the germline J gene. Germline lookup yields CDR1 SQVTM and CDR2 ANQGSEA. V was trimmed by 1 base and J by 7 bases, leaving 22 bases between them. The CDR3 consists of 16 residues.

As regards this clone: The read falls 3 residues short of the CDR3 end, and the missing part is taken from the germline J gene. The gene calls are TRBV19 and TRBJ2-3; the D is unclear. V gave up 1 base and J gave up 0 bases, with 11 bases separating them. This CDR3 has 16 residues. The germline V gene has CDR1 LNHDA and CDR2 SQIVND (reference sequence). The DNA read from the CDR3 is TGTGCCAGTAGTATAGGATACAGCCTGAGCACAGATACG. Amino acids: CASSIGYSLSTDT. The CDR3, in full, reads CASSIGYSLSTDTQYF.

CDR3 DNA (partial): TGCGCCAGCAGTTTATGGCCC. This translates into CASSLWP. The full CDR3 sequence reads CASSLWPQHF. V and J are TRBV23-1 and TRBJ1-5, with unresolved D. The read gets to within 3 residues of the CDR3 end, and the germline J gene fills in the rest. TRBV23-1 is placed among ORFs of uncertain function. This CDR3 comprises 10 residues. V was cut by 5 bases and J by 9 bases, with 5 bases left in between.

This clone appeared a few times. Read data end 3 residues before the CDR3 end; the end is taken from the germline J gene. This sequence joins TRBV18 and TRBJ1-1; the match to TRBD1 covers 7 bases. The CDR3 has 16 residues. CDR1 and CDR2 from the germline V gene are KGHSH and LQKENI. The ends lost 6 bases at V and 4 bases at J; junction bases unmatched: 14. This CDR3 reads CASSPTGSRGGTEAFF. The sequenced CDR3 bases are TGTGCCAGCTCTCCGACAGGGTCGAGGGGAGGCACTGAA.

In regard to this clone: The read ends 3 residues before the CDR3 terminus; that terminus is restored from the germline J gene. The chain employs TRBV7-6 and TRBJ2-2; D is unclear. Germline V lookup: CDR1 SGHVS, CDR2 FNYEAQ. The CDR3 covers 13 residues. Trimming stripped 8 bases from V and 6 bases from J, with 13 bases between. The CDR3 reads CASGNYGPGELFF. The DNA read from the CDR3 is TGTGCCAGCGGCAACTATGGTCCCGGGGAG.

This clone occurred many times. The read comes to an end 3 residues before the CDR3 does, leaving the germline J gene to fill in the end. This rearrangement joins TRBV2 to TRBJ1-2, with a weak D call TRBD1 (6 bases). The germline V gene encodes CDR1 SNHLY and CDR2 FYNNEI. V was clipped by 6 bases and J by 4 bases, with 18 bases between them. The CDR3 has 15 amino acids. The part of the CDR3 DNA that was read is TGTGCCAGCAGCGTCGGGGAAGGGGGTGTCTATGGC. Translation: CASSVGEGGVYG. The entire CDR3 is CASSVGEGGVYGYTF.